Listed here are 22 T cell receptor beta chains from one sample, sequenced in a study of CD8 T cells in ankylosing spondylitis (dated by TCRdb to about 2017). The library was generated by 5' RACE. Sequencing used an Illumina HiSeq 2500. TCRdb reprocessing: public reads trimmed at Q25 with fastp, clones called with MiXCR, in-frame beta chains kept. Identical CDR3 proteins give one entry, which carries the most common genes and DNA. The sample table holds tens of thousands of distinct CDR3 sequences, of which 25% to 35% were seen once. Around 56% of the sample lies in the top ten. Sequencing was performed on blood, either unsorted or a sorted T cell fraction (not recorded which). The receptors stem from a male donor with ankylosing spondylitis or in good health (not recorded which).

V gene TRBV15 combines with J gene TRBJ2-3; 7 bases align to TRBD2. Germline values: CDR1 LNHNV, CDR2 YYDKDF (reference sequence). The junction had 4 bases not matched to a gene; V was cut back by 4 bases and J by 0 bases. There are 15 residues in the CDR3. CDR3 nucleotide sequence: TGTGCCACCAGCAATCTAGCGGTGAGCACAGATACGCAGTATTTT. This translates into CATSNLAVSTDTQYF.

The table lists this clonotype with a few counts. The chain employs TRBV6-5 and TRBJ1-5; D is undetermined. The CDR3 is 15 residues long. The germline V gene has CDR1 MNHEY and CDR2 SVGAGI. Between the trimmed V and J ends, which lost 0 bases and 9 bases, there was a span of 15 bases. This chain's CDR3 is CASSYSSGSFGPQHF. CDR3 bases: TGTGCCAGCAGTTACTCCTCTGGGTCCTTTGGGCCCCAGCATTTT.

This clonotype has a handful of counts. V and J are TRBV12-3 or TRBV12-4 and TRBJ1-4; the match to TRBD1 covers 7 bases. The CDR3 is made up of 15 amino acids. V shed 1 base and J 5 bases; nucleotides not matched to a gene: 4. CDR3 sequence: CASSLVGQLNEKLFF. The CDR3 bases are TGTGCCAGCAGTTTAGTGGGACAGCTGAATGAAAAACTGTTTTTT.

There are a few counts of this clonotype. V gene TRBV20-1 combines with J gene TRBJ1-2; the D is unclear. Germline lookup yields CDR1 DFQATT and CDR2 SNEGSKA (reference sequence). This CDR3 comprises 17 residues. V lost 6 bases and J 0 bases, leaving 23 bases between the germline ends. CDR3 bases: TGCAGTGCGTACCCCCAGAGATGGTCCGGGACTAACTATGGCTACACCTTC. It is translated as CSAYPQRWSGTNYGYTF.

This clonotype occurred a few times. The chain couples TRBV10-3 to TRBJ2-2; 9 nucleotides line up with TRBD1. The ends lost 7 bases at V and 3 bases at J; junction bases unmatched: 3. From germline, CDR1 is ENHRY and CDR2 SYGVKD. The CDR3 sequence is 14 residues long. CDR3 protein: CAITRDRDTGELFF. CDR3 coding DNA: TGTGCCATCACCCGGGACAGGGACACCGGGGAGCTGTTTTTT.

V and J are TRBV7-9 and TRBJ1-5, with unresolved D. V lost 0 bases, J lost 2 bases, and 8 bases lay in between. Germline V gives CDR1 SEHNR, CDR2 FQNEAQ (reference sequence). This CDR3 has 15 amino acids. CDR3 in DNA: TGTGCCAGCAGCTTAGCCGGGTTGGGCAATCAGCCCCAGCATTTT. Amino acid sequence: CASSLAGLGNQPQHF.

The rearrangement joins TRBV5-1 to TRBJ2-3; D call uncertain. The ends were cut back, 0 bases at V and 1 base at J, with 6 bases in the middle. The CDR3 is 14 residues long. The germline gives CDR1 SGHRS, CDR2 YFSETQ. CDR3 sequence (DNA): TGCGCCAGCAGCTTGGTTATTGGCACAGATACGCAGTATTTT. Translated: CASSLVIGTDTQYF.

This chain links TRBV7-9 with TRBJ1-1, with no clear D. The CDR3 totals 13 residues. V shed 5 bases and J shed 3 bases, with 10 bases lying between them. The germline gives CDR1 SEHNR, CDR2 FQNEAQ (reference sequence). CDR3 sequence reads: CASSRRWDTEAFF. The CDR3 bases are TGTGCCAGCAGCCGGCGGTGGGACACTGAAGCTTTCTTT. Together with reference TRBV7-9 and TRBJ1-1, the CDR3 gives the full variable domain: DTGVSQNPRHKITKRGQNVTFRCDPISEHNRLYWYRQTLGQGPEFLTYFQNEAQLEKSRLLSDRFSAERPKGSFSTLEIQRTEQGDSAMYLCASSRRWDTEAFFGQGTRLTVV.

The gene calls are TRBV7-8 and TRBJ2-1; TRBD2 matches 8 bases. Germline CDR1 SGHVS, CDR2 FQNEAQ. The CDR3 covers 16 residues. V trimming: 5 bases; J trimming: 6 bases; junction bases outside the gene matches: 12. The CDR3 sequence is CASSPKSGTRGNEQFF. In DNA form, the CDR3 reads TGTGCCAGCAGCCCCAAATCCGGGACTAGAGGCAATGAGCAGTTCTTC.

The V gene is TRBV5-1, the J gene TRBJ2-7; the match to TRBD1 covers 10 bases. The length of the CDR3 is 15 residues. Per germline, CDR1 SGHRS and CDR2 YFSETQ. V lost 4 bases and J lost 4; bases outside the gene matches: 8. The CDR3 here is CASSTHRDRGYEQYF. The CDR3 nucleotides read TGCGCCAGCAGCACACACCGGGACAGGGGTTACGAGCAGTACTTC.

The J gene is TRBJ1-1, the V gene TRBV20-1; no firm D call. There are 12 residues in the CDR3. Deletions cut 3 bases from V and 0 bases from J, with 5 bases between. The germline gives CDR1 DFQATT, CDR2 SNEGSKA (reference sequence). DNA of the CDR3: TGCAGTGCTAGTCGGTTGAACACTGAAGCTTTCTTT. Its protein is CSASRLNTEAFF.

The genes are TRBV15 and TRBJ2-1; unclear D gene. CDR3 length: 13 residues. V lost 1 base and J lost 7, with 8 bases in between. Germline loops: CDR1 LNHNV, CDR2 YYDKDF (reference sequence). In DNA, the CDR3 is TGTGCCACCAGCAGAGGGAACGGGAATGAGCAGTTCTTC. It codes for CATSRGNGNEQFF.

The chain combines TRBV20-1 with TRBJ1-2, with a tentative D call TRBD1 (6 bases). With 5 bases removed from V and 3 bases from J, the gap between germline ends came to 13 bases. CDR3 length: 13 residues. Germline CDR1 and CDR2: DFQATT and SNEGSKA (reference sequence). This chain's CDR3 is CSAFPGADYGYTF. CDR3 nucleotide sequence: TGCAGTGCTTTCCCAGGGGCCGACTATGGCTACACCTTC.

The chain carries TRBV27 and TRBJ2-1; no firm D call. Germline V gives CDR1 MNHEY, CDR2 SMNVEV (reference sequence). Trimming left V 6 bases short and J 1 base short, with 7 bases between. The CDR3 length is 13 residues. CDR3 DNA: TGTGCCAGCAGCCGACCATCCTACAATGAGCAGTTCTTC. Amino acids: CASSRPSYNEQFF.

The chain carries TRBV2 and TRBJ1-1, with D maybe TRBD1 (6 bases). The V end lost 8 bases, the J end lost 4 bases, and 17 bases lay between the germline ends. This CDR3 region has 14 residues. Germline values: CDR1 SNHLY, CDR2 FYNNEI. Written as DNA, the CDR3 is TGTGCCAGCTCCCCCTCGGGGGCGACCACTGAAGCTTTCTTT. It translates to CASSPSGATTEAFF. Full variable domain (missing parts from reference TRBV2 and TRBJ1-1): EPEVTQTPSHQVTQMGQEVILRCVPISNHLYFYWYRQILGQKVEFLVSFYNNEISEKSEIFDDQFSVERPDGSNFTLKIRSTKLEDSAMYFCASSPSGATTEAFFGQGTRLTVV.

This clonotype has a handful of counts. V gene TRBV27 combines with J gene TRBJ2-5; no clear D gene. The germline V and J ends were trimmed by 5 bases and 4 bases, with 14 bases remaining between them. The CDR3 contains 14 residues. Per germline, CDR1 MNHEY and CDR2 SMNVEV (reference sequence). This CDR3 reads CASSASRASETQYF. Here the CDR3 DNA reads TGTGCCAGCAGTGCCTCTCGGGCTTCAGAGACCCAGTACTTC.

This chain joins TRBV20-1 and TRBJ1-2; D gene unclear. There are 12 residues in the CDR3. The germline V gene encodes CDR1 DFQATT and CDR2 SNEGSKA (reference sequence). Trimming took off 6 bases at V and 4 bases at J, with 12 bases between the two ends. CDR3 nucleotide sequence: TGCAGTGCCTCGGAGGAGGGCTATGGCTACACCTTC. It specifies CSASEEGYGYTF.

As regards this clonotype: One end of the junction does not line up with germline, which may come from a read error. The chain carries TRBV7-9 and TRBJ1-3; D remains unclear. The CDR3 extends over 10 amino acids. CDR1 and CDR2 from the germline V gene are SEHNR and FQNEAQ (reference sequence). DNA of the CDR3: TGTGCCAGCAGCTCCCGCTATACGGATTTT. Its translation is CASSSRYTDF.

This clonotype was observed a handful of times. Germline is not matched at one junction end, which may reflect a read error. The chain uses TRBV20-1 and TRBJ1-2, with D maybe TRBD1 (5 bases). Germline loops: CDR1 DFQATT, CDR2 SNEGSKA (reference sequence). The CDR3 consists of 14 residues. CDR3 in DNA: TGCAGTGCTATTCAGACAGATACGGGATATGGTTACACCTTC. Amino acids: CSAIQTDTGYGYTF.

The chain's CDR3 is CASSAQGRGANVLTF. Here the CDR3 DNA reads TGTGCCAGCAGTGCACAGGGTCGAGGGGCCAACGTCCTGACTTTC. The chain carries TRBV12-3 or TRBV12-4 and TRBJ2-6, with D possibly being TRBD1 (6 bases). Trimming left V 5 bases short and J 4 bases short, with 12 bases between. The CDR3 is made up of 15 amino acids.

The chain carries TRBV29-1 and TRBJ1-2; 11 bases are a match to TRBD1. Germline V gives CDR1 SQVTM, CDR2 ANQGSEA. This CDR3 contains 12 residues. With 8 bases clipped from V and 7 bases from J, the junction kept 6 bases outside the gene matches. As DNA, the CDR3 is TGCAGCACTGGACAGGGGGCGGTTGGCTACACCTTC. Amino acid sequence: CSTGQGAVGYTF.

The chain joins TRBV11-1 to TRBJ2-1; TRBD2 matches at 14 bases. The V segment lost 2 bases and the J segment 0 bases; nucleotides outside the gene matches: 3. Germline CDR1 SGHAT, CDR2 FQDESV (reference sequence). The CDR3 is 18 residues long. The CDR3 region is CASSLHGTSGSSYNEQFF. For the CDR3, the DNA is TGTGCCAGCAGCTTACACGGGACTAGCGGGAGCTCCTACAATGAGCAGTTCTTC.